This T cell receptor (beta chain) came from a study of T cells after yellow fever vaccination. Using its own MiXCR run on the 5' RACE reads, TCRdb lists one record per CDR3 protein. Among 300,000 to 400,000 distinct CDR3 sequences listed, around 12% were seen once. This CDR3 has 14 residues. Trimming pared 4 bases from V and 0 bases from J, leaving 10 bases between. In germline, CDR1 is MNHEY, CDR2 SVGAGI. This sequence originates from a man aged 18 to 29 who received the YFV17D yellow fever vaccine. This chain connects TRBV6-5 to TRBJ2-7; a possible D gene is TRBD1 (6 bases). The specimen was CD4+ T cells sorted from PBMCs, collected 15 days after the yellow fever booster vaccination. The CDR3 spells CASSSPGHSYEQYF. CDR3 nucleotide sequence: TGTGCCAGCAGTTCTCCGGGACACTCCTACGAGCAGTACTTC.